A single sample gave rise to the 2 T cell receptor beta chains below, sequenced in a study of blood T cells in healthy people across ages. A sample-barcoded 5' primer and a J-beta primer mix were used in a second PCR of about 6 to 11 cycles. TCRdb ran MiXCR on the 5' RACE reads and lists one entry per CDR3 protein. The sample gives over 1,500,000 distinct CDR3 sequences, less than 50% of which show up once; less than 2.5% is in the top ten. The sample was blood. The receptors come from a woman in her 40s in good health.

V gene TRBV12-3 or TRBV12-4 combines with J gene TRBJ1-4; 9 nucleotides match TRBD1. The CDR3 is made up of 15 amino acids. Trimming took 5 bases from V and 5 from J; bases not matched to a gene: 6. CDR3 sequence (DNA): TGTGCCAGCAGTCCCGACAGGGGGGGAAATGAAAAACTGTTTTTT. Translation: CASSPDRGGNEKLFF.

The chain couples TRBV5-1 to TRBJ1-1; maybe TRBD1 (6 bases). This CDR3 is built from 14 residues. Germline CDR1 reads SGHRS; CDR2 reads YFSETQ. V was pared by 2 bases and J by 3 bases, with 11 bases between. DNA for the CDR3: TGCGCCAGCAGCTTTTCCCCAGGGGACACTGAAGCTTTCTTT. Protein product: CASSFSPGDTEAFF.